This paragraph covers one T cell receptor beta chain sequence. Germline-derived CDR1 and CDR2 are ENHRY and SYGVKD. The length of the CDR3 is 14 residues. V was shortened by 7 bases and J by 3 bases, with 13 bases between the two germline ends. Authors of the study amplified TCR beta CDR3 regions from RNA transcripts. During a first-round RT-PCR of the TCR CDR3, the HTBI primer set was used. Using its own MiXCR run on the multiplex PCR reads, TCRdb lists one record per CDR3 protein. The sample includes around 600,000 distinct CDR3 sequences, 15% to 17% of them seen just once. This sample was included in a study of T cells in Graves' hyperthyroidism and ophthalmopathy.

The chain employs TRBV10-3 and TRBJ2-1; D is unresolved. The sample taken for sequencing was blood. This sequence was found in a woman under 40 with Graves' hyperthyroidism. This chain's CDR3 is CAITPSFNYNEQFF. As DNA, the CDR3 is TGTGCCATCACCCCTAGTTTCAACTACAATGAGCAGTTCTTC.